This is a list of T cell receptor beta chains from one sample in a study of human T cells and chemical hapten exposure. Each CDR3 protein is one row after TCRdb ran MiXCR on the RACE reads. Here the sample spans 65,000 to 95,000 distinct CDR3 sequences, about 9.2% being singletons. Material: whole blood. All receptors come from a female donor in good health. Some clones in this sample may be carry-over from other donors' samples. Both conserved end residues are part of each CDR3. D genes are given only for firm matches. Size is stated for part of the rows, as once, few or many counts, or as a class when the clone is expanded.

CDR3 DNA: TGTGCCAGCAGTGGACCTAGAGGTCTGGGGGGCTACACCTTC; CDR3 protein: CASSGPRGLGGYTF; clone size: many; J gene: TRBJ1-2; D gene: NA; V gene: TRBV2
CDR3 DNA: TGTGCCAGCGTCCTTGGGGGGTACGAGCAGTACTTC; CDR3 protein: CASVLGGYEQYF; clone size: many; J gene: TRBJ2-7; D gene: NA; V gene: TRBV2
CDR3 DNA: TGTGCCAGCAGTTTATTAGACAGCTCTGGAAACACCATATATTTT; CDR3 protein: CASSLLDSSGNTIYF; clone size: few; J gene: TRBJ1-3; D gene: NA; V gene: TRBV28
CDR3 DNA: TGCGCCAGCAGCTTGATTCGGCCCAATCCACCCTACGAGCAGTACTTC; CDR3 protein: CASSLIRPNPPYEQYF; clone size: many; J gene: TRBJ2-7; D gene: NA; V gene: TRBV5-1
CDR3 DNA: TGTGCCAGCAGCTTAGAGGGATATAATTCACCCCTCCACTTT; CDR3 protein: CASSLEGYNSPLHF; clone size: many; J gene: TRBJ1-6; D gene: NA; V gene: TRBV7-2
CDR3 DNA: TGTGCCAGCAGTTTTTGGACCCAGCGGGTAGCGGGAACCGGGGAGCTGTTTTTT; CDR3 protein: CASSFWTQRVAGTGELFF; clone size: few; J gene: TRBJ2-2; D gene: TRBD2; V gene: TRBV12-3/TRBV12-4
CDR3 DNA: TGCGCCAGCAGCTTGGGGGCAGGGACCCCGATGAACGAGCAGTACTTC; CDR3 protein: CASSLGAGTPMNEQYF; clone size: few; J gene: TRBJ2-7; D gene: NA; V gene: TRBV5-1
CDR3 DNA: TGTGCTAGTGGACGAACAGGGGGCCTTATGCCGGAGAACACTGAAGCTTTCTTT; CDR3 protein: CASGRTGGLMPENTEAFF; clone size: many; J gene: TRBJ1-1; D gene: TRBD1; V gene: TRBV12-5
CDR3 DNA: TGTGCCAGCAGCCCCTGGGGGGGGGCGAGGAATGAGCAGTTCTTC; CDR3 protein: CASSPWGGARNEQFF; clone size: many; J gene: TRBJ2-1; D gene: NA; V gene: TRBV6-2/TRBV6-3
CDR3 DNA: TGTGCCAGCAGCCAAAATCTGTTGACCGGGGAGCTGTTTTTT; CDR3 protein: CASSQNLLTGELFF; clone size: many; J gene: TRBJ2-2; D gene: NA; V gene: TRBV4-2
CDR3 DNA: TGTGCCAGCAGTTCTACTTACTCTGGAAACACCATATATTTT; CDR3 protein: CASSSTYSGNTIYF; clone size: many; J gene: TRBJ1-3; D gene: NA; V gene: TRBV27
CDR3 DNA: TGTGCCAGCAGCTTAGGCCGGGCAGGGAGTCCCTATTCACCCCTCCACTTT; CDR3 protein: CASSLGRAGSPYSPLHF; clone size: NA; J gene: TRBJ1-6; D gene: NA; V gene: TRBV7-2
CDR3 DNA: TGTGCCAGCGGACCGGGGGTGCCGTCTGAAGCTTTCTTT; CDR3 protein: CASGPGVPSEAFF; clone size: few; J gene: TRBJ1-1; D gene: NA; V gene: TRBV5-6
CDR3 DNA: TGCGCCAGCAGCCGGGAGTCTAACTATGGCTACACCTTC; CDR3 protein: CASSRESNYGYTF; clone size: few; J gene: TRBJ1-2; D gene: NA; V gene: TRBV5-1
CDR3 DNA: TGTGCCAGCAGTAGATCTGGGACAGCGAATTCACCCCTCCACTTT; CDR3 protein: CASSRSGTANSPLHF; clone size: few; J gene: TRBJ1-6; D gene: TRBD1; V gene: TRBV6-2/TRBV6-3
CDR3 DNA: TGTGCCAGCAGCCAAGAGGGAGGGCTAGAGACCCAGTACTTC; CDR3 protein: CASSQEGGLETQYF; clone size: NA; J gene: TRBJ2-5; D gene: TRBD2; V gene: TRBV3-1
CDR3 DNA: TGTGCCAGCAGCGAACGACTAGCGGGGTCCTACGAGCAGTACTTC; CDR3 protein: CASSERLAGSYEQYF; clone size: many; J gene: TRBJ2-7; D gene: TRBD2; V gene: TRBV6-1
CDR3 DNA: TGCAGCGTTACTGAACCCGGGACAGGAGGGGAAAAACTGTTTTTT; CDR3 protein: CSVTEPGTGGEKLFF; clone size: few; J gene: TRBJ1-4; D gene: TRBD1; V gene: TRBV29-1
CDR3 DNA: TGTGCCAGCAGTTATTTCAGAATTGGCGATGAGCAGTTCTTC; CDR3 protein: CASSYFRIGDEQFF; clone size: few; J gene: TRBJ2-1; D gene: NA; V gene: TRBV6-2/TRBV6-3
CDR3 DNA: TGTGCCAGCAGTGAGCGGCAGGGGGAGACCCAGTACTTC; CDR3 protein: CASSERQGETQYF; clone size: many; J gene: TRBJ2-5; D gene: NA; V gene: TRBV6-1
CDR3 DNA: TGTGCCAGCAGCCAATGGGACAGCAATCAGCCCCAGCATTTT; CDR3 protein: CASSQWDSNQPQHF; clone size: NA; J gene: TRBJ1-5; D gene: NA; V gene: TRBV3-1
CDR3 DNA: TGTGCCAGCAGCGTAGGCTACACTCTAGTTAATGAAAAACTGTTTTTT; CDR3 protein: CASSVGYTLVNEKLFF; clone size: NA; J gene: TRBJ1-4; D gene: NA; V gene: TRBV9
CDR3 DNA: TGTGCCAGCGGGGGCCCATCCCATGGCTACACCTTC; CDR3 protein: CASGGPSHGYTF; clone size: NA; J gene: TRBJ1-2; D gene: NA; V gene: TRBV25-1
CDR3 DNA: TGTGCCAGCAGTTTTGTTAATTCACCCCTCCACTTT; CDR3 protein: CASSFVNSPLHF; clone size: NA; J gene: TRBJ1-6; D gene: NA; V gene: TRBV27
CDR3 DNA: TGTGCCAGTAGTAACGCAGGCTGTAACACTGAAGCTTTCTTT; CDR3 protein: CASSNAGCNTEAFF; clone size: few; J gene: TRBJ1-1; D gene: NA; V gene: TRBV19
CDR3 DNA: TGTGCCAGCAGCCAGGAGAGGGTAGCGAGCTACACCTTC; CDR3 protein: CASSQERVASYTF; clone size: many; J gene: TRBJ1-2; D gene: NA; V gene: TRBV11-2
CDR3 DNA: TGCAGCGTGACTTCCGGGACAGGACACACTGAAGCTTTCTTT; CDR3 protein: CSVTSGTGHTEAFF; clone size: many; J gene: TRBJ1-1; D gene: TRBD1; V gene: TRBV29-1